Described below is a single TCR beta chain sequence and its context. The data were taken from a study of response to subunit inactivated influenza vaccine. There are 15 residues in the CDR3. Trimming cost V 0 bases and J 1 base, with 10 bases left between them. Germline CDR1 and CDR2: LGHNA and YSLEER. TCRdb reprocessed the RT-PCR reads via MiXCR and lists one record per CDR3 protein. The sample lists 180,000 or so distinct CDR3 sequences; about an eighth were seen once. These data were likewise used in another study, on T cells expressing NK-cell markers. That study adds: As the method of synthesis, 5'RACE template switching with UMIs yielded TCR beta cDNA. It was sorted CD3+CD56-NKG2C+, CD3+CD56+NKG2C- and CD3+CD56+NKG2C+ T cells that provided the TCR beta repertoires. Seven HCMV-seropositive donors and one seronegative donor made up the eight sequenced donors. In a group of several donors, dominant NKG2C+ clonotypes represented 1.0-7.0% of CD8+ T cells. The CD3+CD56-NKG2C+ fraction of a handful of donors was likewise dominated by these clonotypes.

This rearrangement joins TRBV4-3 to TRBJ2-7; D is ambiguous. This clonotype was sampled from a man aged 50 to 59 who received an inactivated influenza vaccine. This specimen consisted of CD8+ T cells sorted from PBMCs, obtained 11 to 12 days after vaccination. CDR3 protein: CASSQDLKGSYEQYF. Written as DNA, the CDR3 is TGCGCCAGCAGCCAAGATCTCAAGGGATCCTACGAGCAGTACTTC.